One sample yielded the 21 T cell receptor beta chains listed below, sequenced in a study of T cell repertoires in MIS-A myocarditis. Assay used: immunoSEQ multiplex PCR; TCRdb lists only in-frame clones, some missing. The sample includes more than 6,000 clones, nearly 80% seen only once; the top ten take approximately 18%. The sample consisted of right inferior lung lobe tissue obtained at autopsy. Every receptor here comes from a man in his late teens or twenties with fulminant myocarditis from multisystem inflammatory syndrome in adults (MIS-A) after COVID-19.

This rearrangement joins TRBV14 to TRBJ1-2; possible D gene TRBD1, 5 bases. Germline CDR1 SGHDN, CDR2 FVKESK. The CDR3 sequence is 13 residues long. The V end was cut by 5 bases, the J end by 5 bases, with 12 bases between. The CDR3 DNA reads TGTGCCAGCAGCAAGGACAAGGAATATGGCTACACCTTC. Translated, it gives CASSKDKEYGYTF.

In DNA form, the CDR3 reads TGTGCCAGCAGCCAAGAGTCGCAGGTGGCTGAAGCTTTCTTT. It translates to CASSQESQVAEAFF. The J gene is TRBJ1-1, the V gene TRBV4-2, with no clear D. The CDR3 extends over 14 amino acids. The V end was cut by 0 bases, the J end by 6 bases, with 11 bases between. Germline lookup yields CDR1 LGHNA and CDR2 YNFKEQ.

The V gene is TRBV5-1, the J gene TRBJ2-7; 8 nucleotides match TRBD1. The junction had 12 bases not matched to a gene; V was cut back by 4 bases and J by 6 bases. Germline V gene lookup returns CDR1 SGHRS and CDR2 YFSETQ. The CDR3 contains 15 residues. Here the CDR3 DNA reads TGCGCCAGCAGCATCATCTCAGGGGGCTCGAGCGAGCAGTACTTC. This translates into CASSIISGGSSEQYF.

The chain combines TRBV15 with TRBJ1-1, with 7 bases that match TRBD1. CDR3 length: 14 residues. Germline CDR1 reads LNHNV; CDR2 reads YYDKDF (reference sequence). Trimming took 3 bases from V and 5 from J; bases not matched to a gene: 6. CDR3 coding DNA: TGTGCCACCAGCAGTTTAGGGGGCAGGACTGAAGCTTTCTTT. Encoded protein: CATSSLGGRTEAFF.

This clone was picked up a small number of times. As DNA, the CDR3 is TGCAGTGCTCGTGACAGGGTTTTCGGTGTAATTACTGAAGCTTTCTTT. Translated: CSARDRVFGVITEAFF. The chain is built from TRBV20-1 and TRBJ1-1; 7 bases are shared with TRBD1. Germline lookup yields CDR1 DFQATT and CDR2 SNEGSKA (reference sequence). This CDR3 has 16 residues. V dropped 5 bases and J dropped 5; count of bases not matched to a gene: 17.

V is TRBV5-4 and J is TRBJ2-3, with 10 nucleotides matching TRBD2. The CDR3 has 18 residues. Trimming cost V 2 bases and J 2 bases; bases outside gene matches: 11. The germline gives CDR1 SGHNT, CDR2 YYREEE (reference sequence). The CDR3 is CASSFAHSGRSYTDTQYF. The CDR3 DNA reads as TGTGCCAGCAGCTTTGCCCATAGCGGGAGGTCTTACACAGATACGCAGTATTTT.

V gene TRBV4-2 combines with J gene TRBJ2-5, with 8 nucleotides matching TRBD2. Per germline, CDR1 LGHNA and CDR2 YNFKEQ. Unmatched junction bases numbered 17, after V lost 3 bases and J lost 5 bases. This CDR3 spans 18 amino acids. CDR3 in amino acids: CASSHDGAGGSYPETQYF. In DNA, the CDR3 is TGTGCCAGCAGCCATGATGGTGCGGGGGGCTCCTATCCGGAGACCCAGTACTTC.

This clone was recorded once. The chain carries TRBV7-2 and TRBJ2-7; 8 nucleotides match TRBD2. V lost 3 bases and J lost 7; bases outside the gene matches: 11. Germline V CDR1 and CDR2: SGHTA, FQGNSA. The CDR3 length is 15 residues. CDR3 sequence: CASSFSGGLAGEQYF. CDR3 DNA: TGTGCCAGCAGCTTCTCCGGTGGACTAGCTGGAGAGCAGTACTTC.

J is TRBJ2-2 and V is TRBV9; 10 bases match TRBD2. CDR3 length equals 15 residues. Germline CDR1 is SGDLS and CDR2 is YYNGEE. With V trimmed by 4 bases and J by 6 bases, 6 bases remained unmatched. CDR3 DNA sequence: TGTGCCAGCAGCCCCAGCGGGAGGGCCCCCGGGGAGCTGTTTTTT. Protein product: CASSPSGRAPGELFF.

The chain uses TRBV19 and TRBJ1-5; a possible D gene is TRBD1 (5 bases). Trimming took 5 bases from V and 7 from J, leaving 9 bases between them. CDR3 length: 12 residues. Germline values: CDR1 LNHDA, CDR2 SQIVND (reference sequence). CDR3 coding DNA: TGTGCCAGTAGTTTAGGGGACCAGCCCCAGCATTTT. Encoded protein: CASSLGDQPQHF.

This clone has only a few counts. V usage is TRBV7-2 and J usage is TRBJ1-1; unclear D gene. V was trimmed by 0 bases and J by 11 bases, leaving 13 bases between them. CDR3 length: 13 residues. Germline V gene data show CDR1 as SGHTA and CDR2 as FQGNSA. The CDR3 DNA follows: TGTGCCAGCAGCTTAGCGGCCTACCAGGCGGCTTTCTTT. This translates into CASSLAAYQAAFF.

This sequence joins TRBV4-2 and TRBJ1-3, with unresolved D. The V end lost 0 bases, the J end lost 4 bases, and 16 bases lay between the germline ends. In germline, CDR1 is LGHNA, CDR2 YNFKEQ. This CDR3 has 17 amino acids. The chain's CDR3 is CASSQDIVEAGGNTIYF. The CDR3 coding sequence is TGTGCCAGCAGCCAAGATATAGTGGAAGCTGGCGGAAACACCATATATTTT.

J is TRBJ2-3 and V is TRBV7-9; 7 bases are a match to TRBD1. Germline trimming cut 5 bases from V and 14 bases from J; bases unmatched to any gene: 19. Germline CDR1 is SEHNR and CDR2 is FQNEAQ (reference sequence). This CDR3 region has 15 residues. In DNA form, the CDR3 reads TGTGCCAGCAGCCCTCCCGACAGGGAAATAACCGCAGGGTATTTT. It specifies CASSPPDREITAGYF.

V usage is TRBV7-2 and J usage is TRBJ1-2, with D possibly matching TRBD1 (5 bases). The V gene lost 5 bases and the J gene lost 4 bases, with 14 bases spanning the gap. CDR1 is SGHTA, CDR2 FQGNSA, per germline. This CDR3 is built from 14 residues. The CDR3 coding sequence is TGTGCCAGCAGCACTAACTCAGGGTCCTATGGCTACACCTTC. It is translated as CASSTNSGSYGYTF. The full variable domain, in which reference TRBV7-2 and TRBJ1-2 provide the parts outside the CDR3, is GAGVSQSPSNKVTEKGKDVELRCDPISGHTALYWYRQSLGQGLEFLIYFQGNSAPDKSGLPSDRFSAERTGGSVSTLTIQRTQQEDSAVYLCASSTNSGSYGYTFGSGTRLTVV.

The chain joins TRBV4-3 to TRBJ2-1, with 7 nucleotides matching TRBD2. V was clipped by 6 bases and J by 6 bases; unmatched bases: 11. The CDR3 runs 15 residues. Germline V lookup: CDR1 LGHNA, CDR2 YSLEER. The CDR3 here is CASSPDYGGGNEQFF. CDR3 bases: TGCGCCAGCAGTCCCGACTATGGCGGGGGCAATGAGCAGTTCTTC.

The CDR3 sequence is CASSQDPGFFYEQYF. The DNA for the CDR3 is TGCGCCAGCAGCCAAGATCCGGGATTCTTCTACGAGCAGTACTTC. This chain links TRBV4-1 with TRBJ2-7; D is perhaps TRBD2 (5 bases). This CDR3 has 15 amino acids. Germline V gene lookup returns CDR1 MGHRA and CDR2 YSYEKL. Trimming removed 0 bases at V and 3 bases at J, with 12 bases between.

As for this clone: This sample includes further DNA sequences coding for the same CDR3. The rearrangement links TRBV6-5 to TRBJ2-4, with D hard to call. Germline values: CDR1 MNHEY, CDR2 SVGAGI. The CDR3 is 13 amino acids. V was clipped by 2 bases and J by 9 bases, with 11 bases between them. The DNA for the CDR3 is TGTGCCAGCAGTTACGGCACCTCAAGCATTCAGTACTTC. As protein: CASSYGTSSIQYF.

This sequence joins TRBV6-2 or TRBV6-3 and TRBJ2-1; either TRBD1 or TRBD2 may supply D (5 bases each). The V end was cut by 6 bases, the J end by 11 bases, with 20 bases between. The CDR3 extends over 14 amino acids. Germline CDR1 reads MNHEY; CDR2 reads SVGEGT. The CDR3 DNA is TGTGCCAGCAGCCCGGGGCACAGCATGGTACAGCAGTTCTTC. This translates into CASSPGHSMVQQFF.

This chain uses TRBV20-1 with TRBJ2-5, with 7 nucleotides matching TRBD2. The CDR3 is 11 residues long. Germline V lookup: CDR1 DFQATT, CDR2 SNEGSKA (reference sequence). The DNA of the CDR3 is TGCGGGGGGGACGGGGGAGAGACCCAGTACTTC. It codes for CGGDGGETQYF.

J is TRBJ1-6 and V is TRBV27, with D perhaps TRBD1 (6 bases). Germline loops: CDR1 MNHEY, CDR2 SMNVEV (reference sequence). The V and J ends lost 1 base and 5 bases respectively, with 12 bases between them. The CDR3 extends over 16 amino acids. As DNA, the CDR3 is TGTGCCAGCAGTTTATTCGGCAGGGGAGATAATTCACCCCTCCACTTT. Translating it yields CASSLFGRGDNSPLHF.

The chain couples TRBV7-9 to TRBJ2-1, with 8 bases aligning to TRBD2. J was trimmed by 8 bases and V by 4 bases; bases with no gene match: 4. This CDR3 has 13 residues. Germline V lookup: CDR1 SEHNR, CDR2 FQNEAQ (reference sequence). CDR3 loop: CASSSGGADEQFF. CDR3 coding DNA: TGTGCCAGCAGCTCGGGGGGGGCGGATGAGCAGTTCTTC. The full variable domain, rest sourced from reference TRBV7-9 and TRBJ2-1, is DTGVSQNPRHKITKRGQNVTFRCDPISEHNRLYWYRQTLGQGPEFLTYFQNEAQLEKSRLLSDRFSAERPKGSFSTLEIQRTEQGDSAMYLCASSSGGADEQFFGPGTRLTVL.